This is a list of T cell receptor beta chains from one sample in a study of blood T cell repertoires in COVID-19. The assay was immunoSEQ multiplex PCR, and TCRdb's table has in-frame clones only and misses some. The profile shows about 430,000 clones, 75% to 90% of them singletons. Specimen: PBMCs or T cells enriched from blood (not recorded which). Receptor source: a man younger than 45 who had recovered from COVID-19. Both conserved end residues are part of each CDR3. Each record gives: V gene, J gene, CDR3 protein.

TRBV18	TRBJ1-2	CASSPKRTGGYTF
TRBV23-1	TRBJ2-7	CASSRERQGYNYEQYF
TRBV9	TRBJ1-6	CASSVAGTDNSPLHF
TRBV28	TRBJ1-6	CASRGQGSYNSPLHF
TRBV28	TRBJ1-1	CASSSGQGDTEAFF
TRBV27	TRBJ1-1	CASNSGYGAEAFF
TRBV27	TRBJ1-1	CASSLIGGPMNTEAFF
TRBV10-3	TRBJ1-5	CAISGDRGLRQPQHF
TRBV5-1	TRBJ2-7	CASSLVGGHEQYF
TRBV10-1	TRBJ2-2	CASSGASGRRTGELFF
TRBV19	TRBJ2-1	CATHGQGRGDNEQFF
TRBV10-2	TRBJ1-5	CASSDSVSNQPQHF
TRBV18	TRBJ2-1	CASSTGWAFNEQFF
TRBV7-3	TRBJ2-1	CASSSRGLAGGHSYNEQFF
TRBV5-1	TRBJ2-3	CASSSLGGTRVADTQYF
TRBV18	TRBJ1-2	CASSPGGSNYGYTF
TRBV28	TRBJ2-2	CASSLPQAENTGELFF
TRBV2	TRBJ1-1	CASKSRGNTEAFF
TRBV5-1	TRBJ1-5	CASSPGQGDFQPQHF
TRBV6-5	TRBJ2-3	CASSYSSTGSSDTQYF
TRBV15	TRBJ1-1	CATSRGSPTIPEAFF
TRBV5-1	TRBJ2-2	CASSPRNTGELFF
TRBV30	TRBJ1-2	CAWSDKDRGRGYGYTF
TRBV6-5	TRBJ2-5	CASRPGIWETQYF
TRBV27	TRBJ2-7	CASSLSISGLSYEQYF
TRBV19	TRBJ1-3	CASRGSPGNTIYF
TRBV10-2	TRBJ2-1	CASSGRRDEQFF
TRBV15	TRBJ2-2	CATSKAGVNTGELFF
TRBV19	TRBJ2-3	CASRVQGRAGTDTQYF
TRBV3-1/TRBV3-2	TRBJ1-2	CASSQEAPGGYTF
TRBV5-1	TRBJ1-2	CASSWGQGTNYGYTF
TRBV27	TRBJ2-1	CASSLITGTAYNEQFF
TRBV6-6	TRBJ2-7	CASSYSPAGEQYF
TRBV5-4	TRBJ2-3	CASSLRTSGLTDTQYF
TRBV7-9	TRBJ2-1	CASSLVGSYPNEQFF
TRBV11-2	TRBJ1-6	CASSWTALSIYNSPLHF
TRBV5-1	TRBJ1-4	CASSLGQGDEKLFF
TRBV5-8	TRBJ1-3	CASILDRGLGNTIYF
TRBV3-1/TRBV3-2	TRBJ1-1	CASSRTDRGVNTEAFF
TRBV7-9	TRBJ2-3	CAGEVAGVPDTQYF
TRBV21-1	TRBJ1-2	CASSKGQINYGYTF
TRBV5-6	TRBJ2-2	CASRTGSTRTGELFF
TRBV27	TRBJ1-6	CASSLGDFSPLHF
TRBV5-4	TRBJ2-7	CASRPGQVVEQYF
TRBV12-3/TRBV12-4	TRBJ2-7	CASSLDRHYEQYF
TRBV19	TRBJ2-5	CASSIDPPGGARETQYF
TRBV28	TRBJ2-7	CASSLGGGYEQYF
TRBV4-1	TRBJ2-7	CASSLERSYEQYF
TRBV28	TRBJ2-7	CASIRQGTYEQYF